The source of this T cell receptor beta chain is a study of T-cell memory formation after mild COVID-19. Trimming stripped 5 bases from V and 10 bases from J, with 17 bases between. The germline V gene has CDR1 SGHTA and CDR2 FQGNSA. The CDR3 totals 13 residues. TCRdb itself ran the 5' RACE reads through MiXCR, one entry per CDR3 protein. The table lists about 200,000 distinct CDR3 sequences, over 7.5% of them singletons, with roughly 4% in the top ten. Study-level results: The pre-infection memory compartment contained some responding clones, suggesting cross-reactive memory joined. Day 15 to 85 contractors were CD4/CD8 balanced; later expanders leaned CD4+.

This clonotype was seen a handful of times. The target antigen is unknown. This clonotype was obtained from a man aged 18-30 years who had mild COVID-19 (a few samples of this study predate the infection). Cell type and time point are not known. The sequenced material came from PBMCs or a T cell subset sorted from them (not recorded which). The J gene is TRBJ1-1, the V gene TRBV7-2, with a tentative D call TRBD1 (6 bases). CDR3 nucleotide sequence: TGTGCCAGCAGCCCGGGGGGGCCCCGAGGAGCTTTCTTT. This encodes CASSPGGPRGAFF.